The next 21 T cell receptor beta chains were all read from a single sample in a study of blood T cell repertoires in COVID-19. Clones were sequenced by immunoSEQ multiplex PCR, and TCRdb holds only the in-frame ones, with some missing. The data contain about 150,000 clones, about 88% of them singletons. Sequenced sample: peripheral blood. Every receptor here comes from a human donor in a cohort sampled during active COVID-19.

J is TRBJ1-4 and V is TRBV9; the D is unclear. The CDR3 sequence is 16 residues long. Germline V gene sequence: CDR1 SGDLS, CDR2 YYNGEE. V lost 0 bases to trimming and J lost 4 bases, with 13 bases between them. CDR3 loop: CASSVGAGNFNEKLFF. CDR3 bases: TGTGCCAGCAGCGTAGGAGCGGGGAACTTTAATGAAAAACTGTTTTTT.

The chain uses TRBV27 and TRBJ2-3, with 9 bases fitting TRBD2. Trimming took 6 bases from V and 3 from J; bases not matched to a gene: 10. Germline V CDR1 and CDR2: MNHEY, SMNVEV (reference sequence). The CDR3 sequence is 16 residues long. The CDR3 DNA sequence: TGTGCCAGCAGCCGCTACGGGCGGGAGGGAACAGATACGCAGTATTTT. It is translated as CASSRYGREGTDTQYF.

Written as DNA, the CDR3 is TGTGCCAGCAGTACAGACAGCTATGGCTACACCTTC. This codes for CASSTDSYGYTF. The V and J genes are TRBV6-2 or TRBV6-3 and TRBJ1-2, with D tentatively TRBD1 (5 bases). V shed 5 bases and J shed 4 bases, with 8 bases lying between them. The CDR3 contains 12 residues. Germline assignment: CDR1 MNHEY and CDR2 SVGEGT.

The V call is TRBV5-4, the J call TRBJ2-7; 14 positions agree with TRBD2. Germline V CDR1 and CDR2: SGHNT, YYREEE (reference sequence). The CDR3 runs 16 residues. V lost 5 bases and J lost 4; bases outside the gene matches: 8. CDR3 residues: CASSLIGTSGRYEQYF. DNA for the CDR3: TGTGCCAGCAGTTTAATCGGGACTAGCGGGAGATACGAGCAGTACTTC.

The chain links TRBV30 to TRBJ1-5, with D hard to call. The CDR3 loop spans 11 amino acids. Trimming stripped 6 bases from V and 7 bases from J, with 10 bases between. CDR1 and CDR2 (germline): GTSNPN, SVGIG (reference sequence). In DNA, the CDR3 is TGTGCCTGCGGGGAAGGGCAGCCCCAGCATTTT. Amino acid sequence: CACGEGQPQHF.

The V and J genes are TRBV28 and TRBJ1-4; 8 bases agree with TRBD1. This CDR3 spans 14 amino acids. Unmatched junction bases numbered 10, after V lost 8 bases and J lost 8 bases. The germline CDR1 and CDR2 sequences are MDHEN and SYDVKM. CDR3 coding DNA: TGTGCCAGCGGGGTGGCAGGGGGCGAAGAAAAACTGTTTTTT. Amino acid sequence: CASGVAGGEEKLFF.

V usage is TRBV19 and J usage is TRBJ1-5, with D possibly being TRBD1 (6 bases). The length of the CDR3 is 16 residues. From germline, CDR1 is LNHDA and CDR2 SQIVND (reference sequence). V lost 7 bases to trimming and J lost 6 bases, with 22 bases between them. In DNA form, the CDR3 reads TGTGCCAGTACCCGTAGGCCAGGGGTTGCAGGTCAGCCCCAGCATTTT. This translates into CASTRRPGVAGQPQHF.

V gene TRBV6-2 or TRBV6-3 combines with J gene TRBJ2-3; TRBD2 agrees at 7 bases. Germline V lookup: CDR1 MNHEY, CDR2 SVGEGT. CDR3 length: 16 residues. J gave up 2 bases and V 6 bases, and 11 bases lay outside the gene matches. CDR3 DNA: TGTGCCAGCAGCCACCTTCGGCGGGGGATCACAGATACGCAGTATTTT. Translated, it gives CASSHLRRGITDTQYF.

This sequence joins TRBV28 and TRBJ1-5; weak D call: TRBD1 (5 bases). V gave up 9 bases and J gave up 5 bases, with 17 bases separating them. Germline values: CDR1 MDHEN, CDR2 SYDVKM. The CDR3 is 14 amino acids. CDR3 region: CASRQGTFYQPQHF. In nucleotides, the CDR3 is TGTGCCAGTCGCCAGGGCACCTTTTATCAGCCCCAGCATTTT. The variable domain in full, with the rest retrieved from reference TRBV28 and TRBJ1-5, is DVKVTQSSRYLVKRTGEKVFLECVQDMDHENMFWYRQDPGLGLRLIYFSYDVKMKEKGDIPEGYSVSREKKERFSLILESASTNQTSMYLCASRQGTFYQPQHFGDGTRLSIL.

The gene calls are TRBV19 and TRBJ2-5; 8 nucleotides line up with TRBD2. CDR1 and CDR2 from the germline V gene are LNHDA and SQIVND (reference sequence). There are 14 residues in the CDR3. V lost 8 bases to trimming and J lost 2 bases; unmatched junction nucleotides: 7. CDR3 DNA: TGTGCCAGTTCTCTCGGGGGGGCTCAAGAGACCCAGTACTTC. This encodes CASSLGGAQETQYF.

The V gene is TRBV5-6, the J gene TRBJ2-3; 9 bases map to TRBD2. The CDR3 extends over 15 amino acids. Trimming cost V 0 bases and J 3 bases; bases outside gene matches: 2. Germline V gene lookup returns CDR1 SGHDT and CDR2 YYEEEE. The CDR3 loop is CASSLGSGGTDTQYF. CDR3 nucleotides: TGTGCCAGCAGCTTGGGTAGCGGGGGAACAGATACGCAGTATTTT.

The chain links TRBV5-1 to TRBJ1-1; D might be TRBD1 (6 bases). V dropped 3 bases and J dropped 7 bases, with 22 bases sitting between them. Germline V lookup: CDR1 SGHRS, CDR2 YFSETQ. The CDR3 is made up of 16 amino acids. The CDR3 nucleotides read TGCGCCAGCAGCTCCCTACAGGGCGCAAGGTATAGTGAAGCTTTCTTT. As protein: CASSSLQGARYSEAFF.

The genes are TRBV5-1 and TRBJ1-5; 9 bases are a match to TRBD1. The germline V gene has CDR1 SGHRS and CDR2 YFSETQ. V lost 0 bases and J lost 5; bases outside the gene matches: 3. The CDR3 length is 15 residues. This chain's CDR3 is CASSLDRGQDQPQHF. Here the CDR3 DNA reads TGCGCCAGCAGCTTGGACAGGGGGCAAGATCAGCCCCAGCATTTT.

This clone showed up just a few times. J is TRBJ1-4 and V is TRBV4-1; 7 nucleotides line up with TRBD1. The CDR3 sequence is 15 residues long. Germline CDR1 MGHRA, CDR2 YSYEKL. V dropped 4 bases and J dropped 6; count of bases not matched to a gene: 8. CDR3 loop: CASSPSDRDYEKLFF. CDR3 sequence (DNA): TGCGCCAGCAGCCCGAGTGACAGGGATTATGAAAAACTGTTTTTT.

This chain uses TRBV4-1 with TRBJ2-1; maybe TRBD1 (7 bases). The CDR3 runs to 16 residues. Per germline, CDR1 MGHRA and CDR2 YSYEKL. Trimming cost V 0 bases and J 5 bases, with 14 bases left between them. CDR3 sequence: CASSQDGGRGDNEQFF. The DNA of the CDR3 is TGCGCCAGCAGCCAAGATGGCGGCAGGGGGGACAATGAGCAGTTCTTC.

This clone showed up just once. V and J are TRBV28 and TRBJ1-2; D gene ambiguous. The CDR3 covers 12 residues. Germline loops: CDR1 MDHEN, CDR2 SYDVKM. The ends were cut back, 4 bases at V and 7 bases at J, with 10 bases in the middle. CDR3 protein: CASSSSLLGYTF. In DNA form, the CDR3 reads TGTGCCAGCAGTTCCTCTCTCCTTGGCTACACCTTC.

The CDR3 here is CASSLAYPISQDRDGYTF. CDR3 sequence (DNA): TGCGCCAGCAGCTTGGCATACCCGATATCCCAAGACAGGGACGGCTACACCTTC. This chain joins TRBV5-1 and TRBJ1-2; 7 bases match TRBD1. Germline values: CDR1 SGHRS, CDR2 YFSETQ. The CDR3 runs 18 residues. Germline trimming cut 0 bases from V and 8 bases from J; bases unmatched to any gene: 19.

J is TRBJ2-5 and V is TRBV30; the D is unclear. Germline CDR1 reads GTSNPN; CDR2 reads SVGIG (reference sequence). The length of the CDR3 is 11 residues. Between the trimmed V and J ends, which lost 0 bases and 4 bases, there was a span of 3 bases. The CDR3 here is CAWSVGETQYF. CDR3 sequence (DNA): TGTGCCTGGAGTGTCGGAGAGACCCAGTACTTC.

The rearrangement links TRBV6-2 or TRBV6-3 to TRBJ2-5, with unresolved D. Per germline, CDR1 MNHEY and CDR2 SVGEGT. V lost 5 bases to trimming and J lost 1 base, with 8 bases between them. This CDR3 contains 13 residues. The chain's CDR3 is CASSPGTQETQYF. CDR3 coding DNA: TGTGCCAGCAGTCCCGGTACCCAAGAGACCCAGTACTTC.

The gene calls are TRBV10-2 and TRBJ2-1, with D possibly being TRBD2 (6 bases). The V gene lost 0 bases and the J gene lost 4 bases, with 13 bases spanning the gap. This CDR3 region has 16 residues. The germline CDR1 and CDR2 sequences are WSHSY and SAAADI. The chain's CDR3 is CASSESRRELYNEQFF. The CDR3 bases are TGCGCCAGCAGTGAGTCGCGGCGGGAACTGTACAATGAGCAGTTCTTC.

CDR3: CASSPGLQETQYF. In DNA form, the CDR3 reads TGTGCCAGCAGCCCAGGGCTCCAAGAGACCCAGTACTTC. The chain recombines TRBV7-3 with TRBJ2-5; weak D call: TRBD1 (5 bases). The CDR3 is 13 amino acids. Germline V lookup: CDR1 SGHTA, CDR2 FQGTGA. V lost 5 bases and J lost 1, with 8 bases in between.